These 7 T cell receptor beta chains originate from one sample sequenced in a study of blood T cells in healthy people across ages. It was with a sample-barcoded 5' primer and a J-beta primer mix that a second PCR of about 6 to 11 cycles was run. TCRdb re-analysed the 5' RACE reads in MiXCR, keeping a single row per CDR3 protein. This table holds just under 750,000 distinct CDR3 sequences, about a fifth found once. The material sequenced was blood. These receptor sequences come from a man between 65 and 85 years old in good health.

This clonotype was observed at least ten times. The chain carries TRBV5-1 and TRBJ1-2; TRBD1 agrees at 9 bases. CDR3 length: 16 residues. Germline V gene lookup returns CDR1 SGHRS and CDR2 YFSETQ. With V trimmed by 4 bases and J by 4 bases, 11 bases remained unmatched. The CDR3, as DNA: TGCGCCAGCAGCACTGGACAGGGGAGCGGGGCCTATGGCTACACCTTC. Translation: CASSTGQGSGAYGYTF.

This chain uses TRBV5-1 with TRBJ1-5; D ambiguous. CDR1 and CDR2 (germline): SGHRS, YFSETQ. Trimming took off 1 base at V and 5 bases at J, with 10 bases between the two ends. The CDR3 spans 14 residues. The CDR3, as DNA: TGCGCCAGCAGCTTGTCCCACCCAGATCAGCCCCAGCATTTT. This encodes CASSLSHPDQPQHF.

This clonotype was found a few times. V usage is TRBV20-1 and J usage is TRBJ2-5; 7 bases are shared with TRBD1. TRBJ2-7 explains the end of the DNA better; the J call may be wrong. In germline, CDR1 is DFQATT, CDR2 SNEGSKA (reference sequence). The CDR3 is made up of 13 amino acids. The CDR3 DNA sequence: TGCAGTGCTAGACAGGGGGAAGGATACGAGCAGTACGTC. It is translated as CSARQGEGYEQYV.

The chain is built from TRBV6-6 and TRBJ2-3; 14 bases fit TRBD2. The CDR3 consists of 15 residues. The junction had 8 bases not matched to a gene; V was cut back by 5 bases and J by 10 bases. Germline V gives CDR1 MNHNY, CDR2 SVGAGI (reference sequence). The CDR3 here is CASSETSGRAMAQYF. The CDR3 nucleotides read TGTGCCAGCAGTGAGACTAGCGGGAGGGCGATGGCGCAGTATTTT.

The genes are TRBV29-1 and TRBJ1-1; D is ambiguous. The V and J ends lost 7 bases and 0 bases respectively, with 9 bases between them. The germline V gene has CDR1 SQVTM and CDR2 ANQGSEA. The CDR3 consists of 12 residues. CDR3 residues: CSARTLNTEAFF. CDR3 bases: TGCAGCGCCCGGACTTTGAACACTGAAGCTTTCTTT.

This clonotype was picked up a small number of times. The chain links TRBV20-1 to TRBJ1-2; D unclear. Germline V CDR1 and CDR2: DFQATT, SNEGSKA (reference sequence). The CDR3 runs to 13 residues. Trimming shortened V by 5 bases and J by 2 bases, and 12 bases separated the two germline ends. The CDR3 spells CSAQAYKNYGYTF. The CDR3 nucleotides read TGCAGTGCTCAGGCATACAAAAACTATGGCTACACCTTC.

This clonotype occurred a few times. This chain joins TRBV13 and TRBJ1-3, with TRBD1 matching over 7 bases. The CDR3 covers 11 residues. Germline loops: CDR1 PRHDT, CDR2 FYEKMQ (reference sequence). Trimming removed 8 bases from V and 15 bases from J; junction bases left unmatched: 10. This chain's CDR3 is CASGTDRPRYF. DNA of the CDR3: TGTGCCAGCGGGACAGACAGGCCCAGATATTTT.